The subject of this entry is one T cell receptor beta chain. Its target is unknown. This record belongs to a study of siplizumab effects on memory and regulatory T cells. Study results and limitations: The majority of clones, roughly 75-97% of proliferating CD4+ or CD8+ clones, lacked an assignable naive or memory phenotype.

The CDR3 has 15 amino acids. Per the germline V gene, CDR1 is MNHEY and CDR2 is SVGAGI. The V gene lost 3 bases and the J gene lost 4 bases, with 13 bases spanning the gap. The protocol was immunoSEQ multiplex PCR, while the TCRdb copy is restricted to in-frame clones and leaves out a portion. The data contain some 110,000 clones, roughly 94% of them seen just once; the ten biggest clones take up around 1.7%. The source of this sequence is a human donor in good health. The gene calls are TRBV6-5 and TRBJ2-1; maybe TRBD2 (6 bases). Sequencing used non-Treg CD4+ T cells sorted from blood. The CDR3 DNA sequence: TGTGCCAGCAGTTATCAGCGGGCCTCTTACAATGAGCAGTTCTTC. As protein: CASSYQRASYNEQFF.